This paragraph reports one T cell receptor beta chain. This sample is drawn from a study of shared clonotypes between healthy human individuals. V was clipped by 4 bases and J by 2 bases, with 14 bases between them. The CDR3 spans 15 residues. CDR1 is MNHEY, CDR2 SMNVEV, per germline (reference sequence). Terminally differentiated effector memory CD45RA+ cells were excluded from the naive CD8 cells, which were CD45RO-negative and positively selected for CCR7. The table came from immunoSEQ multiplex PCR; TCRdb's copy has only in-frame clones and leaves some out. The sample lists under 700,000 clones, 90% to 95% occurring once.

This chain links TRBV27 with TRBJ1-2; D might be TRBD1 (5 bases). The specimen was naive CD8+ T cells sorted from blood. The receptor was derived from a woman in her thirties in good health. The CDR3 is CASSSTGTGNYGYTF. Here the CDR3 DNA reads TGTGCCAGCAGTTCTACCGGGACCGGCAACTATGGCTACACCTTC.